A selection of T cell receptor beta chains follows, all from one sample in a study of regulatory and conventional T cells in RAG deficiency. Sequencing used immunoSEQ multiplex PCR; TCRdb keeps in-frame clones, though not all of them. In the table there are about 30,000 clones, 90% to 96% of which are singletons. Separately, the same data were catalogued under a study of regulatory T cells.

Sequencing was done on a sample of CD25- CD4+ T cells sorted from blood. The source is a human donor in good health. CDR3s include the opening cysteine and the closing phenylalanine or tryptophan. Fields, in order: clone size, V gene, D gene, J gene, CDR3 protein, CDR3 DNA. D genes are given only for firm matches. Clone size, where shown, is once, few, many, or a class for clones that have expanded.

NA	TRBV11-2	NA	TRBJ1-1	CASSLDGSGFGEAFF	TGTGCCAGCAGCTTAGATGGTTCCGGGTTTGGTGAAGCTTTCTTT
NA	TRBV7-9	TRBD1	TRBJ2-3	CASSPGQGTVGTDTQYF	TGTGCCAGCAGCCCGGGACAGGGGACGGTGGGCACAGATACGCAGTATTTT
NA	TRBV30	TRBD2	TRBJ2-5	CAWSVQSRLAGVRETQYF	TGTGCCTGGAGTGTCCAATCCAGACTAGCGGGGGTTAGAGAGACCCAGTACTTC
NA	TRBV6-1	NA	TRBJ1-5	CASSRTGSNQPQHF	TGTGCCAGCAGTCGGACGGGAAGCAATCAGCCCCAGCATTTT
NA	TRBV20-1	TRBD1	TRBJ2-5	CSVGQGETQYF	TGCAGTGTGGGACAGGGGGAGACCCAGTACTTC
once	TRBV5-1	NA	TRBJ1-2	CASSVQGDGYTF	TGCGCCAGCAGCGTCCAGGGCGATGGCTACACCTTC
once	TRBV7-2	TRBD1	TRBJ1-2	CASSSNRQGTAGYTF	TGTGCCAGCAGCTCGAACAGACAGGGGACTGCTGGCTACACCTTC
NA	TRBV2	NA	TRBJ1-1	CASNTGRTEAFF	TGTGCCAGCAATACAGGGCGGACTGAAGCTTTCTTT
NA	TRBV6-1	NA	TRBJ1-5	CASSEAGGLNQPQHF	TGTGCCAGCAGTGAAGCCGGCGGACTCAATCAGCCCCAGCATTTT
NA	TRBV5-8	TRBD1	TRBJ2-3	CASSLVLGQGTDTQYF	TGTGCCAGCAGCTTGGTCTTAGGACAGGGCACAGATACGCAGTATTTT
NA	TRBV30	TRBD1	TRBJ1-6	CAWSVSGTGRHNSPLHF	TGTGCCTGGAGTGTGAGTGGGACAGGGAGACATAATTCACCCCTCCACTTT
NA	TRBV5-1	TRBD1	TRBJ1-4	CASSLAGTGDEKLFF	TGCGCCAGCAGCTTGGCCGGGACAGGGGATGAAAAACTGTTTTTT
NA	TRBV29-1	NA	TRBJ2-7	CSVQPAGPASYEQYF	TGCAGCGTGCAACCGGCGGGCCCCGCCTCCTACGAGCAGTACTTC
NA	TRBV7-2	NA	TRBJ2-4	CASSPKNIQYF	TGTGCCAGCAGTCCTAAAAACATTCAGTACTTC
NA	TRBV30	TRBD1	TRBJ2-3	CAWSLRQGIDTQYF	TGTGCCTGGAGTCTCAGACAGGGGATAGATACGCAGTATTTT
NA	TRBV19	TRBD1	TRBJ2-2	CASSITGGAGELFF	TGTGCCAGTAGTATCACAGGGGGCGCGGGGGAGCTGTTTTTT
NA	TRBV7-2	NA	TRBJ1-2	CASSLGQGRLGDGYTF	TGTGCCAGCAGCTTAGGGCAGGGGCGATTAGGGGATGGCTACACCTTC
NA	TRBV5-1	NA	TRBJ1-1	CASSLVSAGLGTEAFF	TGCGCCAGCAGCTTGGTGTCGGCAGGGTTGGGCACTGAAGCTTTCTTT